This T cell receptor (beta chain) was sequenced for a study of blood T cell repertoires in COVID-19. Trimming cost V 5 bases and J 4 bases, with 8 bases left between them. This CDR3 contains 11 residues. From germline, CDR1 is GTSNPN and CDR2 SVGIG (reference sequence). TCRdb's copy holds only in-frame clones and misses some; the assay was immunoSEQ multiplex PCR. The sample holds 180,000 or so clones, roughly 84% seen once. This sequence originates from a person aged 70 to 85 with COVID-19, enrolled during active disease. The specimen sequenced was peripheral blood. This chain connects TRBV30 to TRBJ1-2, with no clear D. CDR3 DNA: TGTGCCTGGGCCCTTCTCTATGGCTACACCTTC. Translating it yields CAWALLYGYTF.